The sequence of this T cell receptor (beta chain) was determined in a study of blood T cells in healthy people across ages. Overall study findings and caveats: In long-lived donors, naive CD4+ cell counts and diversity exceeded those of aged donors.

Primers used in a second PCR of about 7 to 12 cycles were a sample-barcoded 5' primer and a J-beta primer mix. Each of the cDNA molecules was tagged by a template-switch adaptor with 12 random nucleotides. In TCRdb, the 5' RACE reads were re-called with MiXCR into one record per CDR3 protein. Found here are over 500,000 distinct CDR3 sequences, 52% of them singletons; the top ten hold less than 15%. Concerning this clonotype itself: Its target is unknown.

There are 15 residues in the CDR3. The authors drew around 11 milliliters of peripheral blood from each donor. Isolating PBMCs gave at least 6.5 million of these cells per sample. The genes are TRBV12-3 or TRBV12-4 and TRBJ2-4, with D unresolved. With the DNA end fitting TRBJ2-5 better, the J assignment may be wrong. This receptor was taken from a woman at least 80 years old in good health. The sequencing input was blood. The CDR3 DNA follows: TGTGCCAGCAGTTTACTTGGCAGCCGCCAAGAGACCCAGTACTTC. Translated, it gives CASSLLGSRQETQYF.